The 25 T cell receptor beta chains below all came from one sample that was sequenced in a study of identical twins. TCRdb processed the 5' RACE reads anew with MiXCR; each CDR3 protein has one entry. The table records around 490,000 distinct CDR3 sequences, approximately 20% of them present only once. The sample was also linked to a second study, of yellow fever vaccine responses in identical twins.

The specimen sequenced was CD4+ T cells sorted from blood. Source of these receptors: a young woman in good health.

The gene calls are TRBV6-5 and TRBJ2-3, with D perhaps assigned TRBD1 or TRBD2 (5 bases each). V was cut by 4 bases and J by 2 bases, with 13 bases left in between. Per the germline V gene, CDR1 is MNHEY and CDR2 is SVGAGI. The CDR3 has 15 residues. CDR3: CASSLEGRPTDTQYF. CDR3 coding DNA: TGTGCCAGCAGTTTAGAGGGGCGCCCCACAGATACGCAGTATTTT.

The rearrangement joins TRBV12-3 or TRBV12-4 to TRBJ2-1, with D hard to call. This CDR3 spans 15 amino acids. Trimming cost V 4 bases and J 0 bases, with 10 bases left between them. In nucleotides, the CDR3 is TGTGCCAGCAGTTGGTCTGGTCGCTCCTACAATGAGCAGTTCTTC. It yields the protein CASSWSGRSYNEQFF.

The chain combines TRBV3-1 with TRBJ2-1; D is unresolved. V lost 7 bases and J lost 10, with 14 bases in between. The CDR3 runs 12 residues. Germline values: CDR1 LGHDT, CDR2 YNNKEL (reference sequence). The CDR3 region has the DNA TGTGCCAGCACCCAGACGTCGACAGAGCAGTTCTTC. It codes for CASTQTSTEQFF.

V gene TRBV27 combines with J gene TRBJ2-1; 16 bases are a match to TRBD2. The CDR3 contains 16 residues. Germline V gene sequence: CDR1 MNHEY, CDR2 SMNVEV (reference sequence). V dropped 5 bases and J dropped 9; count of bases not matched to a gene: 7. In DNA form, the CDR3 reads TGTGCCAGCAGTGGGGGGACTAGCGGGAGGGCCGTTGAGCAGTTCTTC. Translation gives CASSGGTSGRAVEQFF.

The rearrangement joins TRBV7-6 to TRBJ2-3; D call uncertain. The CDR3 has 14 residues. Between the trimmed V and J ends, which lost 2 bases and 0 bases, there was a span of 6 bases. Germline V gives CDR1 SGHVS, CDR2 FNYEAQ. CDR3: CASSLQPSTDTQYF. The CDR3 DNA follows: TGTGCCAGCAGCTTACAACCTAGCACAGATACGCAGTATTTT.

This chain connects TRBV6-5 to TRBJ1-4; the D is unclear. The V and J ends lost 4 bases and 4 bases respectively, with 19 bases between them. The CDR3 covers 17 residues. In germline, CDR1 is MNHEY, CDR2 SVGAGI. The CDR3 is CASSFLSKGKGNEKLFF. CDR3 in DNA: TGTGCCAGCAGTTTCCTCAGTAAGGGCAAGGGTAATGAAAAACTGTTTTTT.

This clonotype was seen a handful of times. The V call is TRBV20-1, the J call TRBJ2-3; D tentatively fits TRBD1 or TRBD2 (6 bases each). The CDR3 is 16 amino acids. V lost 5 bases and J lost 3, with 21 bases in between. Germline V CDR1 and CDR2: DFQATT, SNEGSKA (reference sequence). CDR3 residues: CSARKIGGILTDTQYF. CDR3 in DNA: TGCAGTGCTCGGAAGATAGGGGGGATTCTTACAGATACGCAGTATTTT.

This clonotype appeared a few times. This chain connects TRBV10-3 to TRBJ2-1; the D gene is possibly TRBD2 (6 bases). The germline V gene encodes CDR1 ENHRY and CDR2 SYGVKD. The CDR3 runs 14 residues. Trimming pared 2 bases from V and 8 bases from J, leaving 13 bases between. The CDR3: CAISELVGGDEQFF. The CDR3 coding sequence is TGTGCCATCAGTGAGCTGGTCGGAGGGGATGAGCAGTTCTTC.

The chain carries TRBV5-1 and TRBJ1-6; 7 bases agree with TRBD1. Germline CDR1 and CDR2: SGHRS and YFSETQ. The junction had 4 bases not matched to a gene; V was cut back by 3 bases and J by 10 bases. The CDR3 sequence is 13 residues long. CDR3 coding DNA: TGCGCCAGCAGCTCTACAGGGGTGTCACCCCTCCACTTT. It translates to CASSSTGVSPLHF.

The V call is TRBV28, the J call TRBJ2-1, with 10 bases identical to TRBD2. This CDR3 region has 14 residues. The germline gives CDR1 MDHEN, CDR2 SYDVKM. With 3 bases clipped from V and 7 bases from J, the junction kept 3 bases outside the gene matches. The DNA of the CDR3 is TGTGCCAGCAGTTTTTATAGCGGGAGGAATGAGCAGTTCTTC. This codes for CASSFYSGRNEQFF.

The count of this clonotype is one. The chain recombines TRBV18 with TRBJ2-3; TRBD2 matches 7 bases. Per the germline V gene, CDR1 is KGHSH and CDR2 is LQKENI. This CDR3 contains 17 residues. V was pared by 3 bases and J by 3 bases, with 12 bases of the junction left unmatched. CDR3: CASSPYGRGKRTDTQYF. CDR3 in DNA: TGTGCCAGCTCACCGTATGGGCGGGGGAAACGAACAGATACGCAGTATTTT.

The sample holds a few counts of this clonotype. The chain has TRBV7-9 and TRBJ2-1; 10 nucleotides align to TRBD1. The V segment lost 5 bases and the J segment 4 bases; nucleotides outside the gene matches: 11. CDR1 SEHNR and CDR2 FQNEAQ come from the germline V gene (reference sequence). This CDR3 has 17 residues. The CDR3 sequence: CASSLGARDRGYNEQFF. The CDR3 bases are TGTGCCAGCAGCCTAGGGGCAAGGGACAGGGGATACAATGAGCAGTTCTTC.

Only a few counts were recorded for this clonotype. At one of its ends the junction is not consistent with the germline gene, which may arise from a read error. The rearrangement joins TRBV6-4 to TRBJ1-1; D remains unclear. The CDR3 consists of 15 residues. The germline CDR1 and CDR2 sequences are MRHNA and SNTAGT. CDR3: CASSDSSAANNEAFF. DNA of the CDR3: TGTGCCAGCAGTGACTCATCGGCAGCAAACAATGAAGCTTTCTTT.

This rearrangement joins TRBV10-2 to TRBJ1-2; 8 bases agree with TRBD1. This CDR3 contains 13 residues. V was pared by 6 bases and J by 6 bases, with 6 bases of the junction left unmatched. CDR1 WSHSY and CDR2 SAAADI come from the germline V gene. CDR3 residues: CASRPTGDDGYTF. The DNA for the CDR3 is TGCGCCAGCAGGCCGACAGGGGATGATGGCTACACCTTC.

The chain combines TRBV6-2 or TRBV6-3 with TRBJ2-7, with 7 bases that match TRBD1. V shed 4 bases and J 2 bases; nucleotides not matched to a gene: 8. The CDR3 is made up of 15 amino acids. Germline V gives CDR1 MNHEY, CDR2 SVGEGT. CDR3 DNA: TGTGCCAGCAGTTCAGCGGACAGGTTGCCCTACGAGCAGTACGTC. Translating it yields CASSSADRLPYEQYV.

This chain connects TRBV7-7 to TRBJ1-6; D is unresolved. Trimming stripped 6 bases from V and 7 bases from J, with 10 bases between. CDR3 length equals 13 residues. The germline V gene has CDR1 SSHAT and CDR2 FNYEAQ (reference sequence). CDR3 sequence reads: CASSSTSNSPLHF. The CDR3 DNA is TGTGCCAGCAGTTCTACCTCGAATTCACCCCTCCACTTT.

In its sample, this clonotype was seen a few times. The conserved closing phenylalanine or tryptophan is absent in this CDR3, likely reflecting a read error. The DNA is omitted, as the CDR3 cannot be located on it reliably, and the CDR3 follows TCRdb's listing. The CDR3 loop is CASSRDRY. This chain joins TRBV6-2 or TRBV6-3 and TRBJ2-7; the table calls TRBD1, which could not be checked here. CDR1 and CDR2 from the germline V gene are MNHEY and SVGEGT. The CDR3 spans 8 residues, counting both ends.

CDR3 protein: CASRITARRGTDTQYF. In nucleotides, the CDR3 is TGTGCCAGCAGAATAACCGCCCGGCGGGGCACAGATACGCAGTATTTT. The gene calls are TRBV7-9 and TRBJ2-3; the D gene is possibly TRBD2 (5 bases). The germline V gene has CDR1 SEHNR and CDR2 FQNEAQ (reference sequence). The CDR3 totals 16 residues. V dropped 6 bases and J dropped 1 base, with 17 bases sitting between them.

This clonotype appeared a few times. The chain has TRBV4-1 and TRBJ1-4; D possibly corresponds to TRBD1 (6 bases). Germline V gene data show CDR1 as MGHRA and CDR2 as YSYEKL. Trimming removed 4 bases from V and 4 bases from J, with 10 bases in between. CDR3 length: 14 residues. The CDR3 protein is CASSRTGINEKLFF. CDR3 bases: TGCGCCAGCAGCCGAACAGGGATTAATGAAAAACTGTTTTTT.

A few counts support this clonotype. V gene TRBV18 combines with J gene TRBJ2-1; perhaps TRBD2 as D (5 bases). V lost 3 bases, J lost 8 bases, and 17 bases lay in between. Looked up from germline, CDR1 is KGHSH and CDR2 is LQKENI. The CDR3 is 15 residues long. CDR3 nucleotide sequence: TGTGCCAGCTCACCTCGGCTAGCCCGTTTCGATGAGCAGTTCTTC. It codes for CASSPRLARFDEQFF.

This clonotype was found a few times. This rearrangement joins TRBV7-9 to TRBJ1-1, with D tentatively TRBD1 (5 bases). The V end was cut by 2 bases, the J end by 4 bases, with 14 bases between. CDR3 size: 15 residues. Germline-derived CDR1 and CDR2 are SEHNR and FQNEAQ (reference sequence). DNA of the CDR3: TGTGCCAGCAGCTTAATGGAGGGGAAGTCCACTGAAGCTTTCTTT. Its protein is CASSLMEGKSTEAFF.

This chain connects TRBV20-1 to TRBJ2-2; TRBD1 matches 8 bases. This CDR3 spans 13 amino acids. Unmatched junction bases numbered 4, after V lost 6 bases and J lost 4 bases. Germline CDR1 DFQATT, CDR2 SNEGSKA (reference sequence). The CDR3 DNA follows: TGCAGTGCCATGGACAGGGTCACCGGGGAGCTGTTTTTT. Protein sequence: CSAMDRVTGELFF.

The chain carries TRBV12-3 or TRBV12-4 and TRBJ2-1, with 11 nucleotides matching TRBD2. J lost 7 bases, V lost 3 bases, and 8 bases had no gene match. The CDR3 is 16 amino acids. The CDR3 nucleotides are TGTGCCAGCAGTTTGTTTAGCGGGGGGGGCCGGAATGAGCAGTTCTTC. Translation gives CASSLFSGGGRNEQFF.

V usage is TRBV4-1 and J usage is TRBJ1-1; no clear D. V was clipped by 0 bases and J by 12 bases, with 20 bases between them. The CDR3 is 15 amino acids. CDR1 is MGHRA and CDR2 is YSYEKL in the germline V gene. CDR3 sequence reads: CASSQDTGRGRRTFF. The CDR3 bases are TGCGCCAGCAGCCAAGATACGGGCCGAGGAAGGCGGACTTTCTTT.

Only a few counts were recorded for this clonotype. The V and J genes are TRBV5-1 and TRBJ2-1; 9 nucleotides match TRBD2. The length of the CDR3 is 15 residues. V dropped 2 bases and J dropped 7; count of bases not matched to a gene: 7. CDR1 SGHRS and CDR2 YFSETQ come from the germline V gene. The CDR3 DNA sequence: TGCGCCAGCAGCTTTTTAGCGGGAGAGAGAAATGAGCAGTTCTTC. It translates to CASSFLAGERNEQFF.